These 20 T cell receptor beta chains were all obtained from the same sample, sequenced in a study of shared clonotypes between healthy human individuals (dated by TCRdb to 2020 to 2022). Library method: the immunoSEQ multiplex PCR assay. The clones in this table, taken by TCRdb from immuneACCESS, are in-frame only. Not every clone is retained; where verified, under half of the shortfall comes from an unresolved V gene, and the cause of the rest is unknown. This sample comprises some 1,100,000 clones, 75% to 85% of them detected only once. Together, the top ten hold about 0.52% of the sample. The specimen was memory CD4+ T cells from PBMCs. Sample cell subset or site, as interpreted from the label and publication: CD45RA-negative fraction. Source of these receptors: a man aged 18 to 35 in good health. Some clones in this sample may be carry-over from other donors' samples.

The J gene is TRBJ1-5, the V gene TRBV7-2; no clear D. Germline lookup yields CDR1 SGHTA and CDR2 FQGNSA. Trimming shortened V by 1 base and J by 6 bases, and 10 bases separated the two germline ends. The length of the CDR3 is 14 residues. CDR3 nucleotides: TGTGCCAGCAGCTTAGGTATCTCGGGTCAGCCCCAGCATTTT. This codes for CASSLGISGQPQHF.

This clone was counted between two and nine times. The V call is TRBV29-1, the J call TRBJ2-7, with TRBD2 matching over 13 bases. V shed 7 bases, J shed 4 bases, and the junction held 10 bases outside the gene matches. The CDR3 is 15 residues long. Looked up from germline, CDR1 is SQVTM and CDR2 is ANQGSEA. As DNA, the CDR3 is TGCAGCGCGTTACTAGCGGGAGGGCCCTCGTACGAGCAGTACTTC. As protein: CSALLAGGPSYEQYF.

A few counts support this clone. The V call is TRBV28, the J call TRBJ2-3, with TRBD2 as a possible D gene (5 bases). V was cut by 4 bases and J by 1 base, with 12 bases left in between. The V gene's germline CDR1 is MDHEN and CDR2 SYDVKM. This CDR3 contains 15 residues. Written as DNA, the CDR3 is TGTGCCAGCAGTTCGAGCGGATGGGGCACAGATACGCAGTATTTT. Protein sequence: CASSSSGWGTDTQYF.

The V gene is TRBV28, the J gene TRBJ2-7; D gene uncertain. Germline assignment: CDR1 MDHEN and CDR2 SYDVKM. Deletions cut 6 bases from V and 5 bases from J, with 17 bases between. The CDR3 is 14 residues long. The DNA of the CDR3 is TGTGCCAGCAGACTGTCGCCCCCTTTGCACGAGCAGTACTTC. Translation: CASRLSPPLHEQYF.

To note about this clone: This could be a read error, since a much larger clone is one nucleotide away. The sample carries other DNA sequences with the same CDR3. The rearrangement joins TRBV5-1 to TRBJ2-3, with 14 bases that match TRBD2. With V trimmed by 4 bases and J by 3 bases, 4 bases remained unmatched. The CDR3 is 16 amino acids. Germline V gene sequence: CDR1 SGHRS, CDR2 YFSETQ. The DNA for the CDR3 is TGCGCCAGCAGCCTGGGACTAGCGGGAGATACAGATACGCAGTATTTT. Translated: CASSLGLAGDTDTQYF.

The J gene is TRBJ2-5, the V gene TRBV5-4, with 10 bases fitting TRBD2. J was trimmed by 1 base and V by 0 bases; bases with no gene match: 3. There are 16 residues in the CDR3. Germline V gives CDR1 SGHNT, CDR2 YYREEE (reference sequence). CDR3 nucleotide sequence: TGTGCCAGCAGCTTGGGGACTAGCGGATCCCAAGAGACCCAGTACTTC. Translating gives CASSLGTSGSQETQYF.

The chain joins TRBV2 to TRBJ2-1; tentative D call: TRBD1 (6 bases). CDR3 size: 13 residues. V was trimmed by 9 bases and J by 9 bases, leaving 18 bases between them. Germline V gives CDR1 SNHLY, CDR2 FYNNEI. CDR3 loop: CASRSGVRGEQFF. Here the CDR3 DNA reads TGTGCCAGTAGATCAGGGGTAAGGGGTGAGCAGTTCTTC.

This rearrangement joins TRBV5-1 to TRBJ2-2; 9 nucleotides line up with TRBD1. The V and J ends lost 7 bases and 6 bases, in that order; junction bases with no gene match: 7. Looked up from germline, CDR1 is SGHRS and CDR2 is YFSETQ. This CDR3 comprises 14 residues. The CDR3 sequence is CASWTGESAGELFF. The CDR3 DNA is TGCGCCAGCTGGACAGGGGAGTCCGCCGGGGAGCTGTTTTTT.

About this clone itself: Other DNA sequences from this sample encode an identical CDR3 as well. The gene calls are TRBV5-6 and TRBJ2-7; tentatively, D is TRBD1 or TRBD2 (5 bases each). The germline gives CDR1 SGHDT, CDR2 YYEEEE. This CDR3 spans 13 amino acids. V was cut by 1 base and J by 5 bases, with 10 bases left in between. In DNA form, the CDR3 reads TGTGCCAGCAGCTTGCTGAGAGGGGACGAGCAGTACTTC. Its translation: CASSLLRGDEQYF.

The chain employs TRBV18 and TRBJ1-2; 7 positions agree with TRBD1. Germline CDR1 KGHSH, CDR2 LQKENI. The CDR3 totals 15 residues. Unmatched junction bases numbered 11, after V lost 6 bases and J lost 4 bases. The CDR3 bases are TGTGCCAGCTCGTCGAGACAGGGTGTTAGCTATGGCTACACCTTC. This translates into CASSSRQGVSYGYTF.

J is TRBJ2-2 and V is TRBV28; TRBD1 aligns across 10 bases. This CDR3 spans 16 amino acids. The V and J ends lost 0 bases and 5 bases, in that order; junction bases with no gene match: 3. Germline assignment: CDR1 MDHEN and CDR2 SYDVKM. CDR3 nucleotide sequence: TGTGCCAGCAGTTTATGGGGACAGGGGAAAACCGGGGAGCTGTTTTTT. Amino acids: CASSLWGQGKTGELFF.

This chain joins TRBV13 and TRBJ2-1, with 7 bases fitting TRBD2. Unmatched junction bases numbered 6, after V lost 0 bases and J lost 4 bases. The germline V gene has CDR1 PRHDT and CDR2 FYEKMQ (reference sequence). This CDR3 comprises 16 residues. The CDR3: CASSLGRASGYNEQFF. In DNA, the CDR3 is TGTGCCAGCAGCTTAGGCCGCGCTAGCGGATACAATGAGCAGTTCTTC.

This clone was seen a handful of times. The CDR3: CASSYGRAGYNEQFF. CDR3 DNA: TGTGCCAGCAGTTACGGGAGGGCCGGGTACAATGAGCAGTTCTTC. This sequence joins TRBV5-4 and TRBJ2-1; TRBD2 agrees at 8 bases. Germline-derived CDR1 and CDR2 are SGHNT and YYREEE (reference sequence). The CDR3 runs 15 residues. V lost 5 bases and J lost 4; bases outside the gene matches: 8. Filled out from reference TRBV5-4 and TRBJ2-1, the complete variable domain reads ETGVTQSPTHLIKTRGQQVTLRCSSQSGHNTVSWYQQALGQGPQFIFQYYREEENGRGNFPPRFSGLQFPNYSSELNVNALELDDSALYLCASSYGRAGYNEQFFGPGTRLTVL.

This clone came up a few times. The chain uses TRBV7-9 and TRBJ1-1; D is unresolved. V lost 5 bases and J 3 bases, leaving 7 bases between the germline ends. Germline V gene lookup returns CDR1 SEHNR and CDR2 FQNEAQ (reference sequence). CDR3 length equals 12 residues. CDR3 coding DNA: TGTGCCAGCAGCCACAAGGACACTGAAGCTTTCTTT. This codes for CASSHKDTEAFF. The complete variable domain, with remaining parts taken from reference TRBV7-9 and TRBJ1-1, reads DTGVSQNPRHKITKRGQNVTFRCDPISEHNRLYWYRQTLGQGPEFLTYFQNEAQLEKSRLLSDRFSAERPKGSFSTLEIQRTEQGDSAMYLCASSHKDTEAFFGQGTRLTVV.

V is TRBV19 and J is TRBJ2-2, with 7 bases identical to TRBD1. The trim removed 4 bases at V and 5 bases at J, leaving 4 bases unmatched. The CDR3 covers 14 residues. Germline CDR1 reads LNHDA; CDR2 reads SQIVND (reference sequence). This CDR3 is CASSTRDRTGELFF. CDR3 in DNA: TGTGCCAGTAGTACCCGGGACAGAACCGGGGAGCTGTTTTTT.

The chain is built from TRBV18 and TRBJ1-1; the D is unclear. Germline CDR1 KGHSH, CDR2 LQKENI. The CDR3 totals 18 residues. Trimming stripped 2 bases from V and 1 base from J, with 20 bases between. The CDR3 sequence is CASSPWMSLAGGNTEAFF. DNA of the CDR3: TGTGCCAGCTCACCATGGATGAGCCTCGCGGGTGGGAACACTGAAGCTTTCTTT.

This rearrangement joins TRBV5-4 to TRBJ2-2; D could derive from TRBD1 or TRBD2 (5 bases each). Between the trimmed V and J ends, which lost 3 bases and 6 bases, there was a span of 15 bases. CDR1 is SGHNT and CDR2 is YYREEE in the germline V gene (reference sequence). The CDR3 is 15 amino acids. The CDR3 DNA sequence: TGTGCCAGCAGCTCCGGGACGCAAGTCGCCGGGGAGCTGTTTTTT. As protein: CASSSGTQVAGELFF. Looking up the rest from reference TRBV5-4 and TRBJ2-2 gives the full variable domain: ETGVTQSPTHLIKTRGQQVTLRCSSQSGHNTVSWYQQALGQGPQFIFQYYREEENGRGNFPPRFSGLQFPNYSSELNVNALELDDSALYLCASSSGTQVAGELFFGEGSRLTVL.

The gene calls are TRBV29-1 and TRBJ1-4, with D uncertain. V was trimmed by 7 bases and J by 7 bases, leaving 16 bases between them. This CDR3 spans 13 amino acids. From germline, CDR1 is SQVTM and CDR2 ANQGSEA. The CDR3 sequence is CSALRGFGEKLFF. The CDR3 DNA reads TGCAGCGCCCTTAGAGGGTTTGGTGAAAAACTGTTTTTT.

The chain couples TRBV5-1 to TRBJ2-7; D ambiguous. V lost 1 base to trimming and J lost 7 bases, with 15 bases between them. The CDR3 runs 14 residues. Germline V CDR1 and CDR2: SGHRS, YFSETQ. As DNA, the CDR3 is TGCGCCAGCAGCTTGACGACGGGCCGCTGGGAGCAGTACTTC. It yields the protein CASSLTTGRWEQYF. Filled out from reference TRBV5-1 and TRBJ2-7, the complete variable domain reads KAGVTQTPRYLIKTRGQQVTLSCSPISGHRSVSWYQQTPGQGLQFLFEYFSETQRNKGNFPGRFSGRQFSNSRSEMNVSTLELGDSALYLCASSLTTGRWEQYFGPGTRLTVT.

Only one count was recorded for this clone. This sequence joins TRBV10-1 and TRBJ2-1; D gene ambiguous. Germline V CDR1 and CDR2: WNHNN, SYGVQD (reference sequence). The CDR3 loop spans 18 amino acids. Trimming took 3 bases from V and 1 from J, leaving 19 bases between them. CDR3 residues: CASSDENSRTGSYNEQFF. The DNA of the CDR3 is TGCGCCAGCAGTGATGAGAATTCGCGGACGGGTTCCTACAATGAGCAGTTCTTC.